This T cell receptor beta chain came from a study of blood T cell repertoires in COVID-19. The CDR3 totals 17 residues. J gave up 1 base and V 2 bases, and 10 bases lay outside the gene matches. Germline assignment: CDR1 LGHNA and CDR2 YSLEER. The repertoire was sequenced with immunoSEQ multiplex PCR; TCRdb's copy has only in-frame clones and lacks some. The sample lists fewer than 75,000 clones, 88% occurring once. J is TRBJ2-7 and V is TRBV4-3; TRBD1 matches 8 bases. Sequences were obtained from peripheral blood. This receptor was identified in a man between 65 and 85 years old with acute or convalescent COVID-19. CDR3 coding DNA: TGCGCCAGCAGCCAATCGACAGGGGCTTCTGGGTCCTACGAGCAGTACTTC. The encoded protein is CASSQSTGASGSYEQYF.